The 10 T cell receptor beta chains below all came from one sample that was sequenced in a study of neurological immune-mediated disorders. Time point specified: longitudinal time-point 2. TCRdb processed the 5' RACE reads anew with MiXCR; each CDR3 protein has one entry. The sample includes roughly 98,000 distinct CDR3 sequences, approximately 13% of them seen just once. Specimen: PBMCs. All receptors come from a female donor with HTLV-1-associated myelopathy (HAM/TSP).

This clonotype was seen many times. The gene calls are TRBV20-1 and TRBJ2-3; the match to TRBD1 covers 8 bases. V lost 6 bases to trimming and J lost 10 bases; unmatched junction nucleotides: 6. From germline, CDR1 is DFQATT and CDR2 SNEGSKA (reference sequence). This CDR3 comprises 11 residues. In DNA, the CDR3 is TGCAGTGCCAAGGACAGGGCGGCGCAGTATTTT. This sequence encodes CSAKDRAAQYF.

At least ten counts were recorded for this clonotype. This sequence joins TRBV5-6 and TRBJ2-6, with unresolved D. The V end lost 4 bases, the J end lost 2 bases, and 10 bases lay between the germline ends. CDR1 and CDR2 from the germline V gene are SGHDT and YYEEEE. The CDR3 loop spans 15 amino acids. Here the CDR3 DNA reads TGTGCCAGCAGCCCTCAGACGACTGGGGCCAACGTCCTGACTTTC. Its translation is CASSPQTTGANVLTF.

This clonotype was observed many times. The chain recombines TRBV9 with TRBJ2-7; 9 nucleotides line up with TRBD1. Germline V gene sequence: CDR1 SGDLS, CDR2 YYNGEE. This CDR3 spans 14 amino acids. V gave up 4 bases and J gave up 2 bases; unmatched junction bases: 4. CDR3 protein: CASSKGQGPYEQYF. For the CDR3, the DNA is TGTGCCAGCAGCAAGGGACAGGGACCCTACGAGCAGTACTTC.

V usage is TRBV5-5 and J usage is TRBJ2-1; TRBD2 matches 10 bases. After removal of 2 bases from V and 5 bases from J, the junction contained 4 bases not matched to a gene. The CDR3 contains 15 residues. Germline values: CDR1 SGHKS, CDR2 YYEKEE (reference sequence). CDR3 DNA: TGTGCCAGCAGCTTACTAGCGGGGATGAACAATGAGCAGTTCTTC. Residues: CASSLLAGMNNEQFF.

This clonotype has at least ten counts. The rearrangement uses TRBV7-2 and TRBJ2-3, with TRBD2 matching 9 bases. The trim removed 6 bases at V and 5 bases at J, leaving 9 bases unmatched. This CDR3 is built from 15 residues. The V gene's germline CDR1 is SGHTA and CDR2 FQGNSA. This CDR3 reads CASRKPGLARDTQYF. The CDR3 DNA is TGTGCCAGCAGAAAACCGGGACTAGCTCGAGATACGCAGTATTTT.

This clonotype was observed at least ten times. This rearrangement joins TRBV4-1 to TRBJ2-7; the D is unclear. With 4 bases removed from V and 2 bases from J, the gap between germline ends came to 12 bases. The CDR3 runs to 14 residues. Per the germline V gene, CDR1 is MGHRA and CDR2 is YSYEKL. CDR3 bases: TGCGCCAGCAGCCCAGTTATGGGGACCTACGAGCAGTACTTC. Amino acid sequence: CASSPVMGTYEQYF.

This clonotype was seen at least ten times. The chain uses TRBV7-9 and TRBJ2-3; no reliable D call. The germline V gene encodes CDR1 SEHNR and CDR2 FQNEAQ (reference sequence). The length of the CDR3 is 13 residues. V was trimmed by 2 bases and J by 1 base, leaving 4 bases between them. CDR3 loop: CASSLYGTDTQYF. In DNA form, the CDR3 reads TGTGCCAGCAGCTTATACGGCACAGATACGCAGTATTTT.

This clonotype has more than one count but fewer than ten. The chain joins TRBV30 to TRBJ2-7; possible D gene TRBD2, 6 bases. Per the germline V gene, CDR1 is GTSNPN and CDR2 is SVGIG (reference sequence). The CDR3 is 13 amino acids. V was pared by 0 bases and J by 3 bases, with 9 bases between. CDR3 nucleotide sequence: TGTGCCTGGAGTGTACTGGGGGGCTACGAGCAGTACTTC. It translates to CAWSVLGGYEQYF.

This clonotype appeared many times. This chain's CDR3 is CAISRGGGTDTQYF. The CDR3 DNA follows: TGTGCCATCTCACGGGGGGGCGGCACAGATACGCAGTATTTT. The rearrangement joins TRBV10-3 to TRBJ2-3; 8 nucleotides match TRBD2. V was pared by 8 bases and J by 1 base, with 5 bases of the junction left unmatched. This CDR3 is built from 14 residues. Germline V lookup: CDR1 ENHRY, CDR2 SYGVKD.

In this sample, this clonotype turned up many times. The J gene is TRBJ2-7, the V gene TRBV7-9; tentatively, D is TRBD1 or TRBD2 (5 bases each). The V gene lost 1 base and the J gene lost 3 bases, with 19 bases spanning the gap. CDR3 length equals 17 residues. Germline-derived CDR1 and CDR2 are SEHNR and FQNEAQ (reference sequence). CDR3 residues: CASSLVYGTQIHYEQYF. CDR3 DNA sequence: TGTGCCAGCAGCTTAGTATACGGGACCCAAATCCACTACGAGCAGTACTTC.